The T cell receptor (beta chain) under discussion was sequenced for a study of blood T cell repertoires in COVID-19. Participants spanned ages roughly 18 to 90 years and resided in about two dozen US areas. The authors' processing: Estimation of nucleated cell counts was performed using reference gene primer amplification. The assay was immunoSEQ multiplex PCR, and TCRdb's table has in-frame clones only and misses some. V, J and clone size reflect that table, while D and trimming were determined from the DNA. Among about 180,000 clones listed, roughly 88% were seen once. Germline-derived CDR1 and CDR2 are LNHNV and YYDKDF (reference sequence). The CDR3 runs 12 residues. Trimming stripped 3 bases from V and 6 bases from J, with 8 bases between.

Source material: PBMCs or T cells enriched from blood (not recorded which). The chain joins TRBV15 to TRBJ1-1; D ambiguous. The receptor's source is a woman in her twenties or thirties who had recovered from COVID-19. The CDR3, as DNA: TGTGCCACCAGCAGCGCCTACTCTGAAGCTTTCTTT. It codes for CATSSAYSEAFF.